Each of the 27 T cell receptor beta chains below was sequenced from the same sample in a study of cytomegalovirus exposure and HLA in healthy donors. Researchers ran the PCR with 60 Vbeta and 13 Jbeta primers. Sequenced by immunoSEQ multiplex PCR; TCRdb stores in-frame clones only, minus some. The sample lists some 130,000 clones; about 74% were seen once. Sequenced input: PBMCs. The receptors come from a woman aged 55-75 years in good health and CMV-seronegative.

The CDR3 nucleotides read TGCGCCAGCAGCTCCTATGGGGGGGGGCGCACCGGGGAGCTGTTTTTT. The encoded protein is CASSSYGGGRTGELFF. This rearrangement joins TRBV5-1 to TRBJ2-2, with a possible D match to TRBD2 (7 bases). Germline V gene data show CDR1 as SGHRS and CDR2 as YFSETQ. The CDR3 has 16 amino acids. V was cut by 3 bases and J by 4 bases, with 16 bases left in between.

This clone was observed a few times. The V call is TRBV4-1, the J call TRBJ2-7, with TRBD2 as a possible D gene (6 bases). The CDR3 is made up of 16 amino acids. Looked up from germline, CDR1 is MGHRA and CDR2 is YSYEKL. The germline V and J ends were trimmed by 3 bases and 3 bases, with 18 bases remaining between them. The CDR3 region has the DNA TGCGCCAGCAGCCAGGCCGGCGCCGGGGGATACTACGAGCAGTACTTC. This gives the protein CASSQAGAGGYYEQYF.

The CDR3 spells CASSQGTGRGYTF. The CDR3 DNA follows: TGCGCCAGCAGCCAGGGGACAGGGCGGGGCTACACCTTC. The rearrangement links TRBV5-1 to TRBJ1-2, with TRBD1 identical over 9 bases. Germline V gives CDR1 SGHRS, CDR2 YFSETQ. The V segment lost 4 bases and the J segment 8 bases; nucleotides outside the gene matches: 6. This CDR3 comprises 13 residues.

The chain joins TRBV27 to TRBJ1-1; 11 bases line up with TRBD1. Trimming took 6 bases from V and 0 from J; bases not matched to a gene: 9. Germline lookup yields CDR1 MNHEY and CDR2 SMNVEV (reference sequence). The CDR3 is made up of 17 amino acids. CDR3 amino acids: CASSAGQGAPMNTEAFF. In DNA form, the CDR3 reads TGTGCCAGCAGCGCCGGACAGGGGGCCCCTATGAACACTGAAGCTTTCTTT.

The V and J genes are TRBV25-1 and TRBJ2-5; 8 bases align to TRBD2. J gave up 5 bases and V 1 base, and 12 bases lay outside the gene matches. This CDR3 is 17 amino acids long. Germline V lookup: CDR1 MGHDK, CDR2 SYGVNS. The CDR3 nucleotides read TGTGCCAGCAGTGAATTGACGGGAGGGCCTGGTATGGAGACCCAGTACTTC. Translating it yields CASSELTGGPGMETQYF. Using reference TRBV25-1 and TRBJ2-5 for the parts outside the CDR3, the full variable domain is EADIYQTPRYLVIGTGKKITLECSQTMGHDKMYWYQQDPGMELHLIHYSYGVNSTEKGDLSSESTVSRIRTEHFPLTLESARPSHTSQYLCASSELTGGPGMETQYFGPGTRLLVL.

The chain is built from TRBV28 and TRBJ2-7; D not resolved. V dropped 2 bases and J dropped 3 bases, with 8 bases sitting between them. This CDR3 contains 13 residues. Germline CDR1 is MDHEN and CDR2 is SYDVKM. CDR3 bases: TGTGCCAGCAGTTTAACACAACGCTACGAGCAGTACTTC. Protein sequence: CASSLTQRYEQYF. The full variable domain, with the rest looked up from reference TRBV28 and TRBJ2-7, is DVKVTQSSRYLVKRTGEKVFLECVQDMDHENMFWYRQDPGLGLRLIYFSYDVKMKEKGDIPEGYSVSREKKERFSLILESASTNQTSMYLCASSLTQRYEQYFGPGTRLTVT.

This sequence joins TRBV2 and TRBJ2-7, with a possible D match to TRBD2 (6 bases). Deletions cut 2 bases from V and 6 bases from J, with 14 bases between. Germline lookup yields CDR1 SNHLY and CDR2 FYNNEI. The length of the CDR3 is 14 residues. In DNA, the CDR3 is TGTGCCAGCAGTGAAATTCGGGAGCTGGGCGAGCAGTACTTC. It codes for CASSEIRELGEQYF. Looking up the rest from reference TRBV2 and TRBJ2-7 gives the full variable domain: EPEVTQTPSHQVTQMGQEVILRCVPISNHLYFYWYRQILGQKVEFLVSFYNNEISEKSEIFDDQFSVERPDGSNFTLKIRSTKLEDSAMYFCASSEIRELGEQYFGPGTRLTVT.

The chain carries TRBV21-1 and TRBJ1-2; TRBD1, the table's D call, was not compared with the DNA. TRBV21-1 represents a pseudogene. There are 16 residues in the CDR3. Here the CDR3 DNA reads TGTGCCAGCAGCCGGCGGGACAGGTCCTTTAACTATGGCTACACCTTC. This codes for CASSRRDRSFNYGYTF.

The sample holds a few counts of this clone. The V gene is TRBV5-1, the J gene TRBJ2-5; 8 bases agree with TRBD1. This CDR3 spans 15 amino acids. CDR1 is SGHRS and CDR2 is YFSETQ in the germline V gene. V shed 5 bases, J shed 5 bases, and the junction held 11 bases outside the gene matches. The CDR3 is CASRLADRVGETQYF. CDR3 coding DNA: TGCGCCAGCAGACTCGCGGACAGGGTAGGCGAGACCCAGTACTTC. The full variable domain, completed using reference TRBV5-1 and TRBJ2-5, is KAGVTQTPRYLIKTRGQQVTLSCSPISGHRSVSWYQQTPGQGLQFLFEYFSETQRNKGNFPGRFSGRQFSNSRSEMNVSTLELGDSALYLCASRLADRVGETQYFGPGTRLLVL.

A few counts support this clone. The gene calls are TRBV30 and TRBJ2-7; 11 bases line up with TRBD1. The V gene's germline CDR1 is GTSNPN and CDR2 SVGIG (reference sequence). This CDR3 spans 14 amino acids. Germline trimming cut 7 bases from V and 2 bases from J; bases unmatched to any gene: 7. The CDR3 region is CAFQPGQGAYEQYF. Written as DNA, the CDR3 is TGTGCCTTTCAACCGGGACAGGGGGCCTACGAGCAGTACTTC. Based on the CDR3 plus reference TRBV30 and TRBJ2-7, the full variable domain is SQTIHQWPATLVQPVGSPLSLECTVEGTSNPNLYWYRQAAGRGLQLLFYSVGIGQISSEVPQNLSASRPQDRQFILSSKKLLLSDSGFYLCAFQPGQGAYEQYFGPGTRLTVT.

This clone was seen a few times. The J gene is TRBJ1-2, the V gene TRBV7-2; 7 bases line up with TRBD1. Germline V gives CDR1 SGHTA, CDR2 FQGNSA. The CDR3 has 17 residues. V trimming: 1 base; J trimming: 7 bases; junction bases outside the gene matches: 15. This CDR3 is CASSLESIQGVLPGYTF. The CDR3 DNA follows: TGTGCCAGCAGCTTAGAGTCCATCCAGGGGGTGCTTCCTGGCTACACCTTC.

This clone was found a few times. The V and J genes are TRBV7-8 and TRBJ2-1, with 10 bases aligning to TRBD2. Germline V gene lookup returns CDR1 SGHVS and CDR2 FQNEAQ. Germline trimming cut 5 bases from V and 3 bases from J; bases unmatched to any gene: 4. The CDR3 consists of 15 residues. CDR3 residues: CASSTSGRGYNEQFF. Written as DNA, the CDR3 is TGTGCCAGCAGCACGAGCGGGAGGGGCTACAATGAGCAGTTCTTC.

V is TRBV5-1 and J is TRBJ2-1, with 9 bases lining up with TRBD2. Per germline, CDR1 SGHRS and CDR2 YFSETQ. The CDR3 is 14 residues long. V lost 4 bases to trimming and J lost 9 bases; unmatched junction nucleotides: 8. CDR3 region: CASSVSSGSPEQFF. CDR3 nucleotides: TGCGCCAGCAGCGTGAGTAGCGGGAGTCCTGAGCAGTTCTTC.

V gene TRBV7-6 combines with J gene TRBJ2-7, with 12 bases that match TRBD2. With V trimmed by 2 bases and J by 3 bases, 2 bases remained unmatched. From germline, CDR1 is SGHVS and CDR2 FNYEAQ. CDR3 length: 15 amino acids. The CDR3 reads CASSLQTSGSYEQYF. CDR3 bases: TGTGCCAGCAGCTTACAGACTAGCGGGAGCTACGAGCAGTACTTC.

The chain recombines TRBV20-1 with TRBJ2-7, with D perhaps TRBD2 (5 bases). In germline, CDR1 is DFQATT, CDR2 SNEGSKA (reference sequence). The CDR3 spans 11 residues. Trimming removed 6 bases at V and 3 bases at J, with 9 bases between. The CDR3: CSAVRGYEQYF. In DNA, the CDR3 is TGCAGTGCCGTACGGGGCTACGAGCAGTACTTC.

The chain has TRBV28 and TRBJ2-3; D is undetermined. CDR1 and CDR2 (germline): MDHEN, SYDVKM. This CDR3 contains 13 residues. V was pared by 5 bases and J by 2 bases, with 8 bases between. CDR3 coding DNA: TGTGCCAGCAGTACAGATTTCACAGATACGCAGTATTTT. This codes for CASSTDFTDTQYF.

This chain uses TRBV27 with TRBJ2-1; the match to TRBD2 covers 8 bases. V lost 5 bases, J lost 8 bases, and 14 bases stayed unmatched. This CDR3 has 16 amino acids. Germline loops: CDR1 MNHEY, CDR2 SMNVEV (reference sequence). The DNA of the CDR3 is TGTGCCAGCAGTCCCGAAAGCGGGAGCGCACCCGATGAGCAGTTCTTC. It specifies CASSPESGSAPDEQFF.

The V call is TRBV6-5, the J call TRBJ1-6, with 7 bases fitting TRBD1. With 5 bases clipped from V and 10 bases from J, the junction kept 8 bases outside the gene matches. The CDR3 length is 14 residues. Germline-derived CDR1 and CDR2 are MNHEY and SVGAGI. CDR3 loop: CASSTGDSRSPLHF. CDR3 nucleotide sequence: TGTGCCAGCAGTACCGGGGACAGCCGGTCACCCCTCCACTTT.

This rearrangement joins TRBV30 to TRBJ2-1; 9 bases map to TRBD2. The trim removed 4 bases at V and 9 bases at J, leaving 4 bases unmatched. CDR3 length: 12 residues. Germline CDR1 GTSNPN, CDR2 SVGIG (reference sequence). CDR3 in amino acids: CAWTGTSPEQFF. The CDR3 DNA follows: TGTGCCTGGACAGGGACTAGCCCTGAGCAGTTCTTC.

The chain is built from TRBV28 and TRBJ1-1, with D unresolved. CDR3 size: 14 residues. The V end lost 7 bases, the J end lost 6 bases, and 18 bases lay between the germline ends. CDR1 and CDR2 from the germline V gene are MDHEN and SYDVKM. Here the CDR3 reads CASTLDGVGAEAFF. In nucleotides, the CDR3 is TGTGCCAGCACCCTGGACGGCGTCGGGGCTGAAGCTTTCTTT.

This chain links TRBV5-4 with TRBJ2-5, with 7 bases identical to TRBD1. Matching the DNA end better, TRBJ2-7 makes the J call doubtful. Germline loops: CDR1 SGHNT, CDR2 YYREEE (reference sequence). The length of the CDR3 is 14 residues. The CDR3, as DNA: TGTGCCAGCAGCTTGCCAGGGGGCTCCTACGAGCAGTACTTC. Amino acids: CASSLPGGSYEQYF.

This chain joins TRBV18 and TRBJ2-3, with unresolved D. V lost 3 bases and J lost 1, with 11 bases in between. The CDR3 has 15 residues. Germline V gene sequence: CDR1 KGHSH, CDR2 LQKENI. CDR3: CASSPERTRTDTQYF. The CDR3 nucleotides read TGTGCCAGCTCACCGGAGCGCACACGCACAGATACGCAGTATTTT.

The V call is TRBV7-2, the J call TRBJ2-3, with TRBD2 identical over 9 bases. The CDR3 length is 16 residues. CDR1 SGHTA and CDR2 FQGNSA come from the germline V gene. V lost 1 base, J lost 3 bases, and 5 bases stayed unmatched. CDR3 sequence: CASSLVGGGATDTQYF. Written as DNA, the CDR3 is TGTGCCAGCAGCTTAGTGGGCGGGGGGGCGACAGATACGCAGTATTTT.

The chain links TRBV4-1 to TRBJ2-5; 14 bases match TRBD2. Looked up from germline, CDR1 is MGHRA and CDR2 is YSYEKL. The CDR3 has 19 amino acids. Trimming cost V 5 bases and J 5 bases; bases outside gene matches: 16. In DNA form, the CDR3 reads TGCGCCAGCAGCTACGAACCGGGACTAGCGGGAGATTTCAGGGAGACCCAGTACTTC. It translates to CASSYEPGLAGDFRETQYF.

The chain links TRBV30 to TRBJ1-6; tentative D call: TRBD1 (5 bases). Germline V gene sequence: CDR1 GTSNPN, CDR2 SVGIG (reference sequence). The CDR3 has 13 amino acids. Trimming stripped 5 bases from V and 9 bases from J, with 14 bases between. CDR3 in amino acids: CAWGAWGGSPLHF. CDR3 nucleotide sequence: TGTGCCTGGGGGGCTTGGGGAGGTTCACCCCTCCACTTT.

The rearrangement links TRBV6-5 to TRBJ1-2; 12 nucleotides align to TRBD1. The V gene end was trimmed by 2 bases and the J gene end by 8 bases; junction bases not matched to a gene: 3. Germline assignment: CDR1 MNHEY and CDR2 SVGAGI. The CDR3 contains 14 residues. CDR3 amino acids: CASSYPGTGGGYTF. The CDR3 region has the DNA TGTGCCAGCAGTTACCCCGGGACAGGGGGCGGCTACACCTTC.

This rearrangement joins TRBV19 to TRBJ2-3; 13 bases are shared with TRBD2. This CDR3 is built from 17 residues. Trimming at V came to 5 bases and at J to 4 bases, leaving 9 bases not matched to a gene. The germline CDR1 and CDR2 sequences are LNHDA and SQIVND (reference sequence). CDR3 nucleotides: TGTGCCAGTAGTTCCCGAAGGACTAGCGGGAGTCCAGATACGCAGTATTTT. This encodes CASSSRRTSGSPDTQYF.